Sequencing of this T cell receptor beta chain was carried out in a study of CD8 T cells in ankylosing spondylitis. Whole-study findings and limits: Earlier studies detected some motif variants in reactive arthritis synovial fluid and blood. Reported data indicate significant enrichment of disease-linked clones within matched ankylosing spondylitis synovial fluid.

The CDR3 is 14 residues long. Germline CDR1 DFQATT, CDR2 SNEGSKA (reference sequence). With V trimmed by 6 bases and J by 5 bases, 9 bases remained unmatched. There are many counts of this clonotype. As yet, its antigen is unknown. Quantitative 5'-RACE with molecular barcodes generated TCR beta libraries. TCRdb ran MiXCR on the 5' RACE reads and lists one entry per CDR3 protein. Of 200,000 to 250,000 distinct CDR3 sequences listed, around 8% were seen once; the top ten hold roughly 5%. J is TRBJ1-4 and V is TRBV20-1, with 7 bases fitting TRBD1. This clonotype was sampled from a female donor with ankylosing spondylitis or in good health (not recorded which). The sample comprised blood, either unsorted or a sorted T cell fraction (not recorded which). The CDR3: CSADRTGPNEKLFF. The DNA for the CDR3 is TGCAGTGCCGACAGGACAGGCCCAAATGAAAAACTGTTTTTT.